The T cell receptor beta chain described here comes from a study of T cells after yellow fever vaccination. Using its own MiXCR run on the 5' RACE reads, TCRdb lists one record per CDR3 protein. This sample has some 260,000 distinct CDR3 sequences, with around 5.3% found just once. This clonotype was recorded at least ten times. Its specificity is unknown. Study conclusions and caveats: Faster peaking, at day 5 versus 15, marked a secondary response that was weaker.

The TCR originated in a man aged 18 to 35 who received the YFV17D yellow fever vaccine. The sample here was CD4+ T cells sorted from PBMCs, taken on the day of the yellow fever booster vaccination.

CDR3 coding DNA: TGCAGTGCGGCCCCGGGACTAGCCTACAATGAGCAGTTCTTC. It codes for CSAAPGLAYNEQFF. The V gene is TRBV20-1, the J gene TRBJ2-1; TRBD2 aligns across 8 bases. Germline V gives CDR1 DFQATT, CDR2 SNEGSKA (reference sequence). The V segment lost 6 bases and the J segment 2 bases; nucleotides outside the gene matches: 6. This CDR3 is 14 amino acids long.